One sample yielded the 13 T cell receptor beta chains listed below, sequenced in a study of prognosis after radiotherapy for stage I lung cancer. The genomic DNA TCR beta CDR3 region underwent two rounds of multiplex PCR. First-round PCR, the initial amplification, used primers specific to each TRBV and TRBJ gene. TCRdb used MiXCR to reprocess the multiplex PCR reads, holding one entry per CDR3 protein. The data contain approximately 10,000 distinct CDR3 sequences, 35% of them singletons. The sequencing here drew on PBMCs, taken before or after stereotactic body radiation therapy (not recorded which). The source is a donor of 50 years or more with non-small cell lung cancer.

Ten or more counts support this clonotype. V gene TRBV20-1 combines with J gene TRBJ2-1, with 8 nucleotides matching TRBD2. Unmatched junction bases numbered 10, after V lost 2 bases and J lost 7 bases. Germline V gene data show CDR1 as DFQATT and CDR2 as SNEGSKA (reference sequence). This CDR3 has 15 amino acids. CDR3 sequence (DNA): TGCAGTGCTAGACGGGGGGGATACAGTTTTAATGAGCAGTTCTTC. Translating it yields CSARRGGYSFNEQFF.

Note on this clonotype: It is likely a read error, because the conserved phenylalanine at the end of the CDR3 is missing. The J gene is TRBJ1-1, the V gene TRBV19, with D hard to call. The CDR3 loop spans 16 amino acids. Trimming removed 6 bases at V and 0 bases at J, with 17 bases between. CDR1 and CDR2 from the germline V gene are LNHDA and SQIVND (reference sequence). The CDR3 reads CASSSFPTPMNTEAFS. CDR3 bases: TGTGCCAGTAGCTCTTTCCCCACACCTATGAACACTGAAGCTTTCTCT.

This clonotype has a count of ten or more. This chain uses TRBV20-1 with TRBJ2-5; D may be TRBD2 (6 bases). The CDR3 has 14 amino acids. The germline V gene has CDR1 DFQATT and CDR2 SNEGSKA (reference sequence). The germline V and J ends were trimmed by 3 bases and 3 bases, with 14 bases remaining between them. The CDR3 loop reads CSARRDSEKETQYF. The CDR3 nucleotides read TGCAGTGCTAGGCGGGATTCAGAGAAAGAGACCCAGTACTTC.

This clonotype was found many times. The J gene is TRBJ2-1, the V gene TRBV3-1; TRBD2 is a possible D gene (5 bases). Germline lookup yields CDR1 LGHDT and CDR2 YNNKEL (reference sequence). Between the trimmed V and J ends, which lost 2 bases and 8 bases, there was a span of 7 bases. CDR3 length equals 12 residues. Written as DNA, the CDR3 is TGTGCCAGCAGCCAAAGAGGGTATGAGCAGTTCTTC. This codes for CASSQRGYEQFF.

In nucleotides, the CDR3 is TGCAGTGCTAGAGATCATTGGAGCACTGAAGCTTTCTTT. Protein sequence: CSARDHWSTEAFF. The chain joins TRBV20-1 to TRBJ1-1, with unresolved D. This CDR3 has 13 amino acids. Trimming cost V 0 bases and J 4 bases, with 9 bases left between them. CDR1 and CDR2 (germline): DFQATT, SNEGSKA (reference sequence).

To note about this clonotype: One junction end does not reproduce the germline sequence, and a read error may be involved. The chain carries TRBV28 and TRBJ1-5, with D tentatively TRBD1 (5 bases). Germline CDR1 MDHEN, CDR2 SYDVKM. The CDR3 consists of 15 residues. The CDR3 nucleotides read TGTGCCAGCAGTTCGGGGGAGAGGTCTAATCAGCCCGAGCATTTT. Protein product: CASSSGERSNQPEHF.

This clonotype came up many times. V and J are TRBV5-4 and TRBJ2-1, with 7 bases matching TRBD2. CDR1 and CDR2 from the germline V gene are SGHNT and YYREEE (reference sequence). V lost 0 bases, J lost 9 bases, and 9 bases stayed unmatched. The CDR3 extends over 15 amino acids. The DNA for the CDR3 is TGTGCCAGCAGCTTGGACCAGCGGGGCGGGATTGAGCAGTTCTTC. Residues: CASSLDQRGGIEQFF.

J is TRBJ1-1 and V is TRBV12-3 or TRBV12-4; no reliable D call. The CDR3 extends over 11 amino acids. The V gene lost 9 bases and the J gene lost 7 bases, with 12 bases spanning the gap. CDR3: CARSANREAFF. The CDR3 DNA reads as TGTGCCAGAAGTGCCAACCGTGAAGCTTTCTTT.

A note on this clonotype: The junction does not match germline at one end; this may be a read error. The V call is TRBV6-2 or TRBV6-3, the J call TRBJ2-6; no clear D. This CDR3 spans 18 amino acids. Germline loops: CDR1 MNHEY, CDR2 SVGEGT. The CDR3 sequence is CASSERQLGPSGSNVLTF. The CDR3 DNA is TGTGCCAGCAGTGAAAGGCAGCTCGGCCCCTCTGGGTCCAACGTCCTGACTTTC.

With respect to this clonotype: A read error is likely here: a far larger clone is one base away. The chain combines TRBV6-5 with TRBJ2-1; 7 bases line up with TRBD2. Germline V gene lookup returns CDR1 MNHEY and CDR2 SVGAGI. The J segment lost 10 bases and the V segment lost 6 bases, leaving 12 bases of the junction unmatched. The length of the CDR3 is 14 residues. The CDR3 DNA is TGTGCCAGCAGACGTACTGGGGGGGTGAAAGAGCAGTTCTTC. This codes for CASRRTGGVKEQFF.

The table lists this clonotype with many counts. The chain links TRBV18 to TRBJ1-2, with 7 nucleotides matching TRBD1. This CDR3 spans 14 amino acids. V gave up 8 bases and J gave up 7 bases; unmatched junction bases: 13. CDR1 and CDR2 (germline): KGHSH, LQKENI. Here the CDR3 DNA reads TGTGCCAGCACCTTCGTCCGGGACAGTCCTGGCTACACCTTC. Amino acid sequence: CASTFVRDSPGYTF.

To note about this clonotype: A far larger clone is only one base removed, so a read error is likely. The CDR3 here is CASSRDLKPYNEQFF. The CDR3 DNA follows: TGTGCCAGCAGTCGGGACTTAAAGCCCTACAATGAGCAGTTCTTC. The genes are TRBV6-1 and TRBJ2-1; D is possibly TRBD2 (6 bases). Trimming left V 5 bases short and J 2 bases short, with 13 bases between. Germline assignment: CDR1 MNHNS and CDR2 SASEGT. The CDR3 is made up of 15 amino acids.

This clonotype was detected ten times or more. This chain connects TRBV6-1 to TRBJ2-3; TRBD2 matches 10 bases. The CDR3 is 18 residues long. J lost 3 bases, V lost 5 bases, and 14 bases had no gene match. The germline V gene encodes CDR1 MNHNS and CDR2 SASEGT. The CDR3 here is CASSNFNSGRKETDTQYF. The CDR3 DNA follows: TGTGCCAGCAGTAATTTCAATAGCGGGAGGAAAGAGACAGATACGCAGTATTTT.